The clone carrying this T cell receptor (beta chain) was detected ten times or more. These data come from a study of CD8 T cells in ankylosing spondylitis. TCRdb re-derived calls from the 5' RACE reads in MiXCR, one entry per CDR3 protein. The sample contains tens of thousands of distinct CDR3 sequences, more than 9.5% of which appear only once. The V end lost 4 bases, the J end lost 5 bases, and 12 bases lay between the germline ends. The CDR3 length is 13 residues. Germline V gene lookup returns CDR1 SGHRS and CDR2 YFSETQ. This TCR was sampled from a male donor with ankylosing spondylitis or in good health (not recorded which). The specimen was blood, either unsorted or a sorted T cell fraction (not recorded which). The V and J genes are TRBV5-1 and TRBJ1-1; unclear D gene. DNA for the CDR3: TGCGCCAGCAGCCTTCCCCCTGGGACTGAAGCTTTCTTT. It translates to CASSLPPGTEAFF.